This is a list of T cell receptor beta chains from one sample in a study of CD8+CD57+ T cells in acquired aplastic anemia. MiXCR, applied by TCRdb to the reads, yields one record per CDR3 protein. The profile shows 100,000 to 150,000 distinct CDR3 sequences, about 43% of them singletons. Sequencing was carried out using sorted CD4+, CD8+, or CD8+CD57+ T cells (not recorded which) from PBMCs. These receptors originate from a human donor with aplastic anemia. CDR3s include the opening cysteine and the closing phenylalanine or tryptophan. The order of the fields is CDR3 protein, CDR3 DNA, CDR3 length, clone size, V gene, D gene, J gene. D genes are given only for firm matches. The listing skips clone size in some rows; elsewhere it reads once, few, many or a size class.

CASSSGSYPSYNEQFF TGTGCCAGTAGTTCGGGGAGCTACCCCTCCTACAATGAGCAGTTCTTC 16 NA TRBV19 NA TRBJ2-1
CASSLPGGPSTDTQYF TGTGCCAGCAGTCTCCCGGGGGGGCCTAGCACAGATACGCAGTATTTT 16 once TRBV28 TRBD2 TRBJ2-3
CASSELAGARQETQYF TGTGCCAGCAGTGAACTAGCGGGGGCCCGACAAGAGACCCAGTACTTC 16 many TRBV2 TRBD2 TRBJ2-5
CASSFSPEIGNTIYF TGTGCCAGCAGTTTCTCGCCAGAGATCGGAAACACCATATATTTT 15 few TRBV27 NA TRBJ1-3
CASSLGPSGFDRGQYF TGTGCCAGCAGCTTAGGGCCTAGCGGGTTTGATCGGGGCCAGTACTTC 16 many TRBV11-2 TRBD2 TRBJ2-5
CASSFLGGQGANGYTF TGTGCCAGCAGCTTCCTAGGAGGGCAGGGGGCGAATGGCTACACCTTC 16 many TRBV11-2 TRBD1 TRBJ1-2
CASSVTVVGSPLHF TGTGCCAGCAGTGTGACGGTCGTAGGCTCACCCCTCCACTTT 14 many TRBV12-3/TRBV12-4 NA TRBJ1-6
CASSPKGGAEAFF TGTGCCAGCAGCCCTAAGGGGGGCGCTGAAGCTTTCTTT 13 many TRBV7-2 NA TRBJ1-1
CASSDAQPQHF TGTGCCAGCAGTGATGCTCAGCCCCAGCATTTT 11 NA TRBV7-2 NA TRBJ1-5
CASSGDPGELFF TGTGCCAGCAGTGGGGACCCAGGGGAGCTGTTTTTT 12 NA TRBV2 NA TRBJ2-2
CASSQRGAIYNEQFF TGTGCCAGCAGTCAGCGGGGGGCTATCTACAATGAGCAGTTCTTC 15 NA TRBV12-3/TRBV12-4 TRBD2 TRBJ2-1
CASSPRQAFANYGYTF TGTGCCAGTAGTCCTCGACAGGCATTTGCTAACTATGGCTACACCTTC 16 many TRBV19 NA TRBJ1-2
CASSYDLPYEQYF TGCGCCAGCAGCTACGACCTACCCTACGAGCAGTACTTC 13 many TRBV5-1 NA TRBJ2-7
CASSLGGNLPQHF TGTGCCAGCAGCTTAGGTGGGAATCTGCCCCAGCATTTT 13 NA TRBV7-2 NA TRBJ1-5
CASSATENYGYTF TGTGCCAGCAGTGCGACAGAAAACTATGGCTACACCTTC 13 NA TRBV2 NA TRBJ1-2
CASGERVGLATGELFF TGTGCCAGCGGTGAAAGGGTAGGGCTGGCCACCGGGGAGCTGTTTTTT 16 NA TRBV6-1 NA TRBJ2-2
CASSPQQGLDEQYF TGTGCCAGCAGTCCACAACAGGGCTTGGACGAGCAGTACTTC 14 many TRBV5-4 NA TRBJ2-7
CASSTAGNQPQHF TGTGCCAGTAGTACCGCAGGCAATCAGCCCCAGCATTTT 13 NA TRBV19 NA TRBJ1-5
CSARISGNTIYF TGCAGTGCTCGGATCTCTGGAAACACCATATATTTT 12 many TRBV20-1 NA TRBJ1-3
CASNLTGDRRKLFF TGTGCCAGCAACCTTACAGGGGATCGTCGAAAACTGTTTTTT 14 NA TRBV28 TRBD1 TRBJ1-4
CASSEGGSWLAFF TGTGCCAGCAGTGAAGGAGGAAGTTGGTTGGCTTTCTTT 13 many TRBV6-1 NA TRBJ1-1
CATSRDTMETQYF TGTGCCACCAGCAGGGACACCATGGAGACCCAGTACTTC 13 many TRBV15 NA TRBJ2-5
CASSNGRGEGYGYTF TGCGCCAGCAGCAACGGACGGGGAGAAGGCTATGGCTACACCTTC 15 NA TRBV5-1 NA TRBJ1-2
CASSYSGSGANVLTF TGTGCCAGCAGCTACTCAGGGTCTGGGGCCAACGTCCTGACTTTC 15 few TRBV5-4 NA TRBJ2-6
CATSSPGTEAFF TGTGCCACCAGTAGCCCGGGCACTGAAGCTTTCTTT 12 NA TRBV15 NA TRBJ1-1
CASSMWTGVGTEAFF TGTGCCAGCAGCATGTGGACAGGGGTGGGCACTGAAGCTTTCTTT 15 NA TRBV5-8 TRBD1 TRBJ1-1
CAIREAAANEKLFF TGTGCCATCAGAGAGGCAGCTGCTAATGAAAAACTGTTTTTT 14 many TRBV10-3 NA TRBJ1-4
CSASGGGEGNQPQHF TGCAGTGCCTCAGGCGGGGGCGAGGGCAATCAGCCCCAGCATTTT 15 many TRBV20-1 NA TRBJ1-5
CASSQGDRGEEKLFF TGTGCCAGCAGCCAAGGGGACAGGGGAGAGGAAAAACTGTTTTTT 15 many TRBV4-2 TRBD1 TRBJ1-4
CSVAAGVTGSEQFF TGCAGCGTTGCGGCGGGCGTGACCGGCAGTGAGCAGTTCTTC 14 NA TRBV29-1 NA TRBJ2-1
CASSWDRTSPYEQYF TGTGCCAGCAGCTGGGACAGGACCAGTCCATACGAGCAGTACTTC 15 NA TRBV7-9 TRBD1 TRBJ2-7
CASSPTQGGTEAFF TGTGCCAGCTCACCGACGCAGGGGGGGACTGAAGCTTTCTTT 14 few TRBV18 TRBD1 TRBJ1-1
CASSGSNRDYEQYF TGTGCCAGCAGTGGAAGCAACAGGGACTACGAGCAGTACTTC 14 many TRBV2 NA TRBJ2-7
CASSFRTGSGEQYF TGCGCCAGCAGCTTCCGGACAGGGTCTGGCGAGCAGTACTTC 14 NA TRBV4-3 TRBD1 TRBJ2-7
CASSDSGTIDTQYF TGTGCCAGCAGTGACAGCGGGACGATAGATACGCAGTATTTT 14 many TRBV25-1 TRBD2 TRBJ2-3
CASRTTGTGELFF TGTGCCAGCAGAACGACAGGGACCGGGGAGCTGTTTTTT 13 NA TRBV25-1 TRBD1 TRBJ2-2
CASTLSPGYEQYF TGTGCCAGCACCCTCTCACCAGGCTACGAGCAGTACTTC 13 many TRBV6-1 NA TRBJ2-7
CASIMGQGAEGYTF TGTGCCAGCATTATGGGACAGGGGGCTGAGGGCTACACCTTC 14 NA TRBV2 TRBD1 TRBJ1-2
CSVEDLVGRTYEQYF TGCAGCGTTGAAGACCTTGTGGGACGGACCTACGAGCAGTACTTC 15 NA TRBV29-1 NA TRBJ2-7
CASSPPGLNTDTQYF TGTGCCAGCAGTCCACCGGGACTGAACACAGATACGCAGTATTTT 15 many TRBV27 NA TRBJ2-3
CANSLGGSLNTEAFF TGTGCCAACAGTTTAGGTGGCAGCTTGAACACTGAAGCTTTCTTT 15 NA TRBV12-3/TRBV12-4 NA TRBJ1-1
CASSESEGRVAGELFF TGTGCCAGCAGTGAATCCGAAGGGAGGGTCGCCGGGGAGCTGTTTTTT 16 few TRBV6-1 TRBD2 TRBJ2-2
CSASRGLAGPVVSETQYF TGCAGTGCTAGTAGGGGACTAGCGGGGCCTGTTGTGTCAGAGACCCAGTACTTC 18 many TRBV20-1 TRBD2 TRBJ2-5
CASSERQSFTDTQYF TGTGCCAGCAGTGAGAGACAGAGCTTCACAGATACGCAGTATTTT 15 NA TRBV2 NA TRBJ2-3
CASSLVGAHSNQPQHF TGTGCCAGCAGCTTAGTCGGGGCACATAGCAATCAGCCCCAGCATTTT 16 NA TRBV11-1 NA TRBJ1-5
CASKSHSQYEQYF TGTGCCAGCAAGTCCCACAGCCAATACGAGCAGTACTTC 13 many TRBV6-5 NA TRBJ2-7
CASSENSGKLFF TGCGCCAGCAGTGAAAACAGTGGAAAACTGTTTTTT 12 many TRBV10-1 NA TRBJ1-4
CASSLPVSDTQYF TGCGCCAGCAGCCTCCCGGTGTCAGATACGCAGTATTTT 13 many TRBV5-1 NA TRBJ2-3
CASSHAPLEGSIGEKLFF TGCGCCAGCAGCCATGCCCCCCTGGAAGGGTCCATCGGAGAAAAACTGTTTTTT 18 few TRBV4-3 NA TRBJ1-4
CASSRGQGGNSPLHF TGCGCCAGCAGCCGTGGACAGGGTGGGAATTCACCCCTCCACTTT 15 many TRBV4-1 TRBD1 TRBJ1-6
CASRRTGVLQLHNSPLHF TGTGCCAGCAGGCGGACAGGGGTGTTGCAACTTCATAATTCACCCCTCCACTTT 18 few TRBV6-1 TRBD1 TRBJ1-6
CSARIVDEQFF TGCAGTGCTCGAATCGTTGATGAGCAGTTCTTC 11 many TRBV20-1 NA TRBJ2-1
CASRPQSGNAIYF TGTGCCAGCAGACCCCAGTCCGGAAACGCCATATATTTT 13 NA TRBV6-1 NA TRBJ1-3
CSARDGETGETDTQYF TGCAGTGCTAGAGATGGAGAGACAGGGGAAACAGATACGCAGTATTTT 16 NA TRBV20-1 TRBD1 TRBJ2-3